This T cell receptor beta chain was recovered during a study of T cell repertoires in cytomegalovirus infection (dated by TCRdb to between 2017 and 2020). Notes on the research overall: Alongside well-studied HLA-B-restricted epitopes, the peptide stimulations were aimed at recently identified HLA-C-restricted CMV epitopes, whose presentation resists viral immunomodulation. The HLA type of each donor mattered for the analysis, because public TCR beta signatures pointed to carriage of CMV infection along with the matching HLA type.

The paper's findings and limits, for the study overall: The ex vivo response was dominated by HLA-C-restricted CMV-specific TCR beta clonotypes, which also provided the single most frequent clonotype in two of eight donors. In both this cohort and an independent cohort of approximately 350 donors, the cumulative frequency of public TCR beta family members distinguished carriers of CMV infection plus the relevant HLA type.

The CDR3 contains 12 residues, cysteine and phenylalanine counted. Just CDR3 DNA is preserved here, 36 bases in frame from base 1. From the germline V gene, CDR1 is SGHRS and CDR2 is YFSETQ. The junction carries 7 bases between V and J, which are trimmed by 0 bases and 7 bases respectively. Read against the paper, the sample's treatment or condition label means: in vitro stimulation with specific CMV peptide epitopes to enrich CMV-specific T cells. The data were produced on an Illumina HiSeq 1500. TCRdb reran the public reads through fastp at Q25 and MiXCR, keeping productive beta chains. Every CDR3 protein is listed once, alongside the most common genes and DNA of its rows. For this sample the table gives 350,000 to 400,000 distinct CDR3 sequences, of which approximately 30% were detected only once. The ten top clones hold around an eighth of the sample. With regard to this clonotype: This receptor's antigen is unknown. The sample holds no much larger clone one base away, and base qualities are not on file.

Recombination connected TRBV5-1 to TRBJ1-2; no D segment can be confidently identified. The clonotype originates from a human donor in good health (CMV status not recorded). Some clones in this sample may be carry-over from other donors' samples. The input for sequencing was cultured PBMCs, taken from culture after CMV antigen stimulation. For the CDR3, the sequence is CASSLAGGGYTF. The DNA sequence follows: TGCGCCAGCAGCTTGGCCGGTGGTGGCTACACCTTC.